This TCR beta chain was recovered during a study of T-cell memory formation after mild COVID-19. Study-level findings and limits: Specificity for SARS-CoV-2 was not confirmed among the second-wave clones peaking on day 37.

Trimming removed 4 bases from V and 3 bases from J; junction bases left unmatched: 4. The CDR3 consists of 16 residues. The germline gives CDR1 ENHRY, CDR2 SYGVKD. This clonotype was counted only a few times. Antigen unknown. TCRdb re-analysed the 5' RACE reads in MiXCR, keeping a single row per CDR3 protein. In the table there are 200,000 to 250,000 distinct CDR3 sequences, 10% of which are singletons. This receptor was obtained from a young man who had mild COVID-19 (a few samples of this study predate the infection). Cell type and time point are not known. Source material: PBMCs or a T cell subset sorted from them (not recorded which). V gene TRBV10-3 combines with J gene TRBJ2-2; 11 nucleotides align to TRBD1. CDR3 protein: CAISGGQGADTGELFF. The CDR3 DNA is TGTGCCATCAGTGGAGGACAGGGGGCCGACACCGGGGAGCTGTTTTTT.